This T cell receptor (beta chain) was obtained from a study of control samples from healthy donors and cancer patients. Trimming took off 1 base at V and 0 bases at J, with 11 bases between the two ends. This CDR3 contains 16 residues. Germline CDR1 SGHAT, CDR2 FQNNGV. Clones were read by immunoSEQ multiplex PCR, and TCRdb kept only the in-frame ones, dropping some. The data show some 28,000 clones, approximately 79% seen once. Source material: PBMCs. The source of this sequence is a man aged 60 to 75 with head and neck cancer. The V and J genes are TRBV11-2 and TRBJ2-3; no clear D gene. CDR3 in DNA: TGTGCCAGCAGCTTAGTACCTGCTTCTAGCACAGATACGCAGTATTTT. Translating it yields CASSLVPASSTDTQYF.